Following are 27 T cell receptor beta chains from one sample sequenced in a study of blood T cell repertoires in COVID-19. Produced via immunoSEQ multiplex PCR; TCRdb's table is partial and in-frame only. The sample consists of 200,000 to 250,000 clones, approximately 84% of them appearing once. Sequences were obtained from PBMCs or T cells enriched from blood (not recorded which). Every receptor here comes from a man between 35 and 55 years old who had recovered from COVID-19.

This clone appeared a few times. This rearrangement joins TRBV11-1 to TRBJ1-2; D is undetermined. V was trimmed by 5 bases and J by 0 bases, leaving 7 bases between them. Germline CDR1 is SGHAT and CDR2 is FQDESV (reference sequence). This CDR3 region has 13 residues. The DNA for the CDR3 is TGTGCCAGCAGCCCAGTTCCTAACTATGGCTACACCTTC. This translates into CASSPVPNYGYTF.

This clone was picked up one time. The chain uses TRBV2 and TRBJ1-3; 8 positions agree with TRBD1. The V gene end was trimmed by 8 bases and the J gene end by 7 bases; junction bases not matched to a gene: 10. Looked up from germline, CDR1 is SNHLY and CDR2 is FYNNEI. The CDR3 runs to 14 residues. CDR3 loop: CASDLIGQGNTIYF. CDR3 DNA: TGTGCCAGCGACCTCATCGGACAGGGCAACACCATATATTTT.

This chain connects TRBV2 to TRBJ2-5, with 8 bases aligning to TRBD1. Looked up from germline, CDR1 is SNHLY and CDR2 is FYNNEI. The CDR3 is 13 residues long. V shed 7 bases and J 1 base; nucleotides not matched to a gene: 2. The CDR3 nucleotides are TGTGCCAGCACAGGGGGCATCCAAGAGACCCAGTACTTC. Translation gives CASTGGIQETQYF.

The chain has TRBV27 and TRBJ2-2; D is uncertain. Deletions cut 5 bases from V and 6 bases from J, with 7 bases between. Germline V gene data show CDR1 as MNHEY and CDR2 as SMNVEV (reference sequence). This CDR3 spans 12 amino acids. CDR3: CASSILPGELFF. In DNA form, the CDR3 reads TGTGCCAGCAGTATTCTTCCCGGGGAGCTGTTTTTT.

The V and J genes are TRBV9 and TRBJ2-1; possibly TRBD2 for D (7 bases). This CDR3 has 13 residues. The germline V and J ends were trimmed by 0 bases and 10 bases, with 11 bases remaining between them. Germline V CDR1 and CDR2: SGDLS, YYNGEE. In DNA form, the CDR3 reads TGTGCCAGCAGCGTAGGCGGGGGCTGGGAGCAGTTCTTC. As protein: CASSVGGGWEQFF.

The chain joins TRBV19 to TRBJ1-1; 7 positions match TRBD1. V was clipped by 2 bases and J by 1 base; unmatched bases: 4. The germline V gene encodes CDR1 LNHDA and CDR2 SQIVND (reference sequence). This CDR3 is built from 15 residues. In DNA, the CDR3 is TGTGCCAGTAGTATAATAACAGGGGCGAACACTGAAGCTTTCTTT. Protein: CASSIITGANTEAFF.

This clone appeared once. The V and J genes are TRBV12-2 and TRBJ2-7; the table names TRBD1, a call not compared with the DNA. TRBV12-2 is a pseudogene locus. This CDR3 contains 16 residues. CDR3: CASRLVSGQGRREQYF. In DNA, the CDR3 is TGTGCAAGTCGCTTGGTCAGTGGACAGGGACGGCGCGAGCAGTACTTC.

The V and J genes are TRBV4-2 and TRBJ2-3; 9 bases align to TRBD2. Trimming removed 8 bases from V and 4 bases from J; junction bases left unmatched: 10. Germline values: CDR1 LGHNA, CDR2 YNFKEQ. The CDR3 sequence is 15 residues long. CDR3 region: CASRPTSGRADTQYF. The CDR3 coding sequence is TGTGCCAGCCGTCCGACTAGCGGAAGGGCAGATACGCAGTATTTT.

J is TRBJ1-2 and V is TRBV19; possibly TRBD1 for D (5 bases). The V gene lost 5 bases and the J gene lost 7 bases, with 11 bases spanning the gap. This CDR3 is 12 amino acids long. Germline V lookup: CDR1 LNHDA, CDR2 SQIVND (reference sequence). The CDR3 region is CASSGGLRGYTF. CDR3 DNA sequence: TGTGCCAGTAGTGGGGGGTTGCGTGGCTACACCTTC.

This chain links TRBV19 with TRBJ1-1; maybe TRBD1 (5 bases). Trimming removed 10 bases from V and 0 bases from J, with 18 bases in between. The germline V gene has CDR1 LNHDA and CDR2 SQIVND (reference sequence). CDR3 length equals 15 residues. CDR3 nucleotides: TGTGCCACCACCCCAGGGCGACTTATGAACACTGAAGCTTTCTTT. Its translation: CATTPGRLMNTEAFF.

This chain uses TRBV28 with TRBJ1-5; 7 bases match TRBD1. The CDR3 consists of 15 residues. Germline V gene sequence: CDR1 MDHEN, CDR2 SYDVKM. Losses at the gene ends were 7 bases for V and 4 bases for J; bases not matched to a gene: 10. CDR3 in DNA: TGTGCCAGCATCCCCGGGGGACAGCTGAATCAGCCCCAGCATTTT. It yields the protein CASIPGGQLNQPQHF.

The CDR3 DNA reads TGTGCCAGCAGTTTCCGCGGGAGACTCGCAGATACGCAGTATTTT. It codes for CASSFRGRLADTQYF. J is TRBJ2-3 and V is TRBV28; 7 positions match TRBD2. The V segment lost 3 bases and the J segment 4 bases; nucleotides outside the gene matches: 7. In germline, CDR1 is MDHEN, CDR2 SYDVKM. This CDR3 region has 15 residues.

The chain is built from TRBV18 and TRBJ2-5; tentative D call: TRBD1 (5 bases). The germline V and J ends were trimmed by 2 bases and 4 bases, with 5 bases remaining between them. This CDR3 has 12 amino acids. CDR1 and CDR2 from the germline V gene are KGHSH and LQKENI. This CDR3 reads CASSPGAETQYF. The CDR3 nucleotides read TGTGCCAGCTCACCAGGGGCAGAGACCCAGTACTTC.

The rearrangement joins TRBV28 to TRBJ2-7; 8 bases fit TRBD1. With V trimmed by 3 bases and J by 0 bases, 4 bases remained unmatched. The germline gives CDR1 MDHEN, CDR2 SYDVKM. This CDR3 has 15 amino acids. CDR3 amino acids: CASSLATGASYEQYF. The CDR3 DNA reads TGTGCCAGCAGTTTGGCGACAGGGGCCTCCTACGAGCAGTACTTC.

This clone came up once. The V gene is TRBV9, the J gene TRBJ1-1; the match to TRBD1 covers 7 bases. In germline, CDR1 is SGDLS, CDR2 YYNGEE. This CDR3 has 14 residues. The J segment lost 0 bases and the V segment lost 3 bases, leaving 2 bases of the junction unmatched. The DNA for the CDR3 is TGTGCCAGCAGCGGGGACAGCCTGAACACTGAAGCTTTCTTT. Encoded protein: CASSGDSLNTEAFF.

This clone was found once. The chain combines TRBV9 with TRBJ2-7; 10 positions match TRBD2. Trimming cost V 3 bases and J 5 bases; bases outside gene matches: 8. Per germline, CDR1 SGDLS and CDR2 YYNGEE. The CDR3 covers 15 residues. CDR3 coding DNA: TGTGCCAGCAGCGAATATAGCGGGAGGTCCGACGAGCAGTACTTC. This translates into CASSEYSGRSDEQYF.

The chain uses TRBV3-1 (or the pseudogene TRBV3-2) and TRBJ1-2, with a weak D call TRBD1 (6 bases). Trimming took 0 bases from V and 3 from J, leaving 11 bases between them. Germline assignment: CDR1 LGHDT and CDR2 YNNKEL (reference sequence). The CDR3 totals 15 residues. CDR3 in DNA: TGTGCCAGCAGCCAAGAGAGGACAGCTCACTATGGCTACACCTTC. The encoded protein is CASSQERTAHYGYTF.

The V call is TRBV3-1 (or the pseudogene TRBV3-2), the J call TRBJ2-3; 7 nucleotides match TRBD2. Germline CDR1 LGHDT, CDR2 YNNKEL (reference sequence). The V gene end was trimmed by 4 bases and the J gene end by 4 bases; junction bases not matched to a gene: 2. This CDR3 comprises 13 residues. This CDR3 reads CASSLRGADTQYF. The CDR3 DNA follows: TGTGCCAGCAGCCTCCGGGGGGCAGATACGCAGTATTTT.

This chain connects TRBV29-1 to TRBJ2-1; perhaps TRBD2 as D (5 bases). V lost 3 bases and J 4 bases, leaving 13 bases between the germline ends. This CDR3 region has 14 residues. Germline CDR1 is SQVTM and CDR2 is ANQGSEA. The DNA for the CDR3 is TGCAGCGTTGAGACTACCTCACCTTACAATGAGCAGTTCTTC. This encodes CSVETTSPYNEQFF.

The rearrangement joins TRBV2 to TRBJ1-1, with TRBD1 as a possible D gene (6 bases). Per the germline V gene, CDR1 is SNHLY and CDR2 is FYNNEI. The CDR3 has 14 residues. V was shortened by 7 bases and J by 1 base, with 13 bases between the two germline ends. CDR3 protein: CASTLIQGNTEAFF. The CDR3 DNA follows: TGTGCCAGCACCCTCATACAGGGGAACACTGAAGCTTTCTTT.

This chain connects TRBV2 to TRBJ1-5; a weak D match, TRBD1 (5 bases). V lost 1 base and J 4 bases, leaving 14 bases between the germline ends. The CDR3 sequence is 16 residues long. Looked up from germline, CDR1 is SNHLY and CDR2 is FYNNEI. CDR3 region: CASSEDRRVGNQPQHF. The CDR3 bases are TGTGCCAGCAGTGAAGACCGCAGGGTCGGGAATCAGCCCCAGCATTTT.

This clone was counted a few times. The chain combines TRBV28 with TRBJ1-2; the match to TRBD1 covers 7 bases. Germline V gene sequence: CDR1 MDHEN, CDR2 SYDVKM. The CDR3 runs to 14 residues. The V gene end was trimmed by 2 bases and the J gene end by 8 bases; junction bases not matched to a gene: 8. CDR3: CASSLGGGISGYTF. The CDR3 coding sequence is TGTGCCAGCAGTTTAGGAGGGGGCATTTCGGGCTACACCTTC.

This clone was recorded a few times. DNA for the CDR3: TGCGCCAGCAGCTTAGGGGAGGTGGGAGGATACAATGAGCAGTTCTTC. Translating it yields CASSLGEVGGYNEQFF. V gene TRBV5-1 combines with J gene TRBJ2-1; D possibly corresponds to TRBD2 (6 bases). V was clipped by 2 bases and J by 4 bases, with 16 bases between them. Germline lookup yields CDR1 SGHRS and CDR2 YFSETQ. This CDR3 has 16 amino acids.

The CDR3 DNA follows: TGTGCCAGCTCACCACAGAGGGCGAACACTGAAGCTTTCTTT. Translating gives CASSPQRANTEAFF. The chain joins TRBV18 to TRBJ1-1; D call uncertain. Trimming left V 1 base short and J 1 base short, with 7 bases between. Germline CDR1 is KGHSH and CDR2 is LQKENI. This CDR3 has 14 residues.

The chain carries TRBV6-2 or TRBV6-3 and TRBJ2-2, with 8 bases fitting TRBD2. Germline V gene sequence: CDR1 MNHEY, CDR2 SVGEGT. The CDR3 sequence is 18 residues long. V lost 0 bases, J lost 3 bases, and 9 bases stayed unmatched. In DNA form, the CDR3 reads TGTGCCAGCAGTTACTCGATGGGGACTAGAAGCGACACCGGGGAGCTGTTTTTT. This encodes CASSYSMGTRSDTGELFF.

V is TRBV2 and J is TRBJ2-5; possibly TRBD2 for D (5 bases). V shed 6 bases and J shed 7 bases, with 15 bases lying between them. The V gene's germline CDR1 is SNHLY and CDR2 FYNNEI. The CDR3 has 13 residues. The CDR3 nucleotides read TGTGCCAGCAGCGTACCCTTAGGAGGGACCCAGTACTTC. Its translation is CASSVPLGGTQYF.

The sample holds one count of this clone. The chain joins TRBV5-1 to TRBJ2-7, with a weak D call TRBD1 (6 bases). V was pared by 4 bases and J by 0 bases, with 11 bases between. This CDR3 comprises 14 residues. Germline V gives CDR1 SGHRS, CDR2 YFSETQ. DNA for the CDR3: TGCGCCAGCAGCCGCGGACAGAACTCCTACGAGCAGTACTTC. Encoded protein: CASSRGQNSYEQYF. Looking up the rest from reference TRBV5-1 and TRBJ2-7 gives the full variable domain: KAGVTQTPRYLIKTRGQQVTLSCSPISGHRSVSWYQQTPGQGLQFLFEYFSETQRNKGNFPGRFSGRQFSNSRSEMNVSTLELGDSALYLCASSRGQNSYEQYFGPGTRLTVT.